These 9 T cell receptor beta chains share one sample of origin, sequenced in a study of T cell changes during pregnancy in multiple sclerosis. Measured with immunoSEQ multiplex PCR; TCRdb has only the in-frame clones, and not every one. The profile covers tens of thousands of clones, with around 94% appearing a single time and 0.8% to 1% taken by the ten largest. Sequenced material: peripheral blood, taken in the second trimester of pregnancy. Every receptor here comes from a female donor in good health, enrolled as a control in a pregnancy study.

The rearrangement links TRBV19 to TRBJ1-2; D is unclear. The CDR3 has 13 amino acids. V lost 1 base to trimming and J lost 6 bases, with 9 bases between them. Germline V gene lookup returns CDR1 LNHDA and CDR2 SQIVND (reference sequence). CDR3 loop: CASSIGRGDGYTF. CDR3 bases: TGTGCCAGTAGTATAGGGCGGGGAGATGGCTACACCTTC.

The CDR3 coding sequence is TGTGCCAGTACCCCCGGAGGGACAGGGGTCTATGGCTACACCTTC. This translates into CASTPGGTGVYGYTF. The chain joins TRBV21-1 to TRBJ1-2; the table's D call, TRBD1, was not checked against the DNA. TRBV21-1 is a listed pseudogene. The CDR3 is made up of 15 amino acids.

The chain links TRBV6-5 to TRBJ1-2; possibly TRBD1 for D (5 bases). CDR3 length: 14 residues. V lost 5 bases and J 6 bases, leaving 16 bases between the germline ends. CDR1 is MNHEY, CDR2 SVGAGI, per germline. The CDR3 DNA follows: TGTGCCAGCAGTGCCCGTGGGCAGGGCCATGGCTACACCTTC. As protein: CASSARGQGHGYTF.

The chain employs TRBV11-2 and TRBJ1-4; D is undetermined. Germline V gives CDR1 SGHAT, CDR2 FQNNGV. The CDR3 is 15 residues long. V shed 6 bases and J shed 0 bases, with 11 bases lying between them. In nucleotides, the CDR3 is TGTGCCAGCAGTCGGGAGGTTGCAACTAATGAAAAACTGTTTTTT. As protein: CASSREVATNEKLFF.

The rearrangement links TRBV19 to TRBJ2-7; D ambiguous. V was shortened by 0 bases and J by 7 bases, with 10 bases between the two germline ends. Germline-derived CDR1 and CDR2 are LNHDA and SQIVND (reference sequence). The CDR3 loop spans 13 amino acids. The CDR3 DNA is TGTGCCAGTAGTATAGATCTATCGCGGGAGCAGTACTTC. This sequence encodes CASSIDLSREQYF.

The gene calls are TRBV28 and TRBJ1-5; TRBD1 might be the D (5 bases). Trimming shortened V by 8 bases and J by 7 bases, and 15 bases separated the two germline ends. The CDR3 has 13 amino acids. The germline V gene encodes CDR1 MDHEN and CDR2 SYDVKM. This CDR3 is CASGSGGYQPQHF. Here the CDR3 DNA reads TGTGCCAGCGGTTCGGGGGGGTACCAGCCCCAGCATTTT.

To note about this clone: Other DNA sequences in this sample translate to the same CDR3. The chain has TRBV27 and TRBJ1-1, with D hard to call. CDR1 is MNHEY and CDR2 is SMNVEV in the germline V gene (reference sequence). Trimming pared 2 bases from V and 1 base from J, leaving 5 bases between. This CDR3 spans 13 amino acids. CDR3 DNA: TGTGCCAGCAGTTTAGGGCGGAACACTGAAGCTTTCTTT. Its translation: CASSLGRNTEAFF.

V is TRBV7-6 and J is TRBJ2-2; 7 bases are a match to TRBD2. This CDR3 is built from 16 residues. V dropped 1 base and J dropped 7; count of bases not matched to a gene: 9. Per germline, CDR1 SGHVS and CDR2 FNYEAQ. In nucleotides, the CDR3 is TGTGCCAGCAGCTTAGGTACCCAGCGGGGAGGCGGGGAGCTGTTTTTT. This translates into CASSLGTQRGGGELFF.

This chain connects TRBV5-5 to TRBJ2-7, with 7 nucleotides matching TRBD2. Germline CDR1 and CDR2: SGHKS and YYEKEE (reference sequence). V lost 0 bases, J lost 7 bases, and 7 bases stayed unmatched. The CDR3 covers 14 residues. The chain's CDR3 is CASSLAVGGSEQYF. CDR3 bases: TGTGCCAGCAGCTTGGCCGTCGGGGGGAGTGAGCAGTACTTC.